This T cell receptor beta chain was sequenced for a study of T-cell memory formation after mild COVID-19 (dated by TCRdb to 2020 to 2023). Regarding the complete study: TCR sequence clusters from the two donors were found to be largely donor specific. In two donors, T-cell clones that expanded and contracted after mild COVID-19 were followed by sequencing TCRalpha and TCRbeta repertoires longitudinally. The cohort was made up of two young adult volunteers, one female and one male, who were previously healthy.

This sample was sequenced with an Illumina NovaSeq 6000. cDNA libraries for TCRalpha and TCRbeta were prepared by 5'RACE using constant-segment primers, with sample barcodes and unique molecular identifiers added. RNA was extracted from every sample with Trizol reagent. The libraries were amplified in two PCR steps, and the second step added a second sample barcode and Illumina TruSeq adapters. Libraries were sequenced on an Illumina NovaSeq with 2 x 150 bp paired-end reads. For the original study's pipeline: Reads were demultiplexed and collapsed into UMI-guided consensus sequences with migec v1.2.7. With mixcr v2.1.11, UMI consensuses were aligned to TRA and TRB V and J templates and assembled into clonotypes. A clonotype was counted as expanded or contracted only when both edgeR and NoisET called the clonotype significant, with the noise models trained on biological replicates. edgeR calls used a false discovery rate-adjusted p below 0.01 and a log2 fold-change threshold of 1. PCA with hierarchical clustering of max-normalized trajectories of the 1000 most abundant clonotypes was used as exploratory dynamics analysis. Separately sequenced CD4+ and CD8+ repertoires were used to assign the CD4 or CD8 phenotype of responding clones. TCRdb ran its own pipeline on the public reads, namely fastp trimming at Q25 and MiXCR clone calling, and kept in-frame beta chains. Each entry is one CDR3 protein sequence, shown with its most common DNA and genes. It is TCRdb's table, rather than the study itself, that gives the V and J calls and clone size. The table for this sample lists roughly 160,000 distinct CDR3 sequences; 10% to 15% of them were counted only once. Roughly 3.3% of the sample is in the top ten clones.

Ficoll-Paque density gradient centrifugation was the method used to isolate PBMCs. V is pruned by 6 bases and J by 5 bases, leaving 5 bases of the junction without a gene match. As encoded in the germline V gene (reference sequence), CDR1 is DFQATT while CDR2 is SNEGSKA. The cysteine opens and the phenylalanine closes a CDR3 of 13 amino acids. Only the CDR3 DNA stays, 39 bases, in frame from base 1. This clonotype was recorded a few times. Its binding antigen is unknown. No clone much larger than this one lies a single base away; base qualities are absent. Study-wide findings and limitations: The study covered only a couple of mild cases, and larger cohorts including severe cases with pre-infection samples were considered necessary. Contracting CD4+ clones appeared mostly in the CM and EM memory subsets, whereas CD8+ clones were enriched in EMRA. Some responding clones were found in pre-infection memory, which suggests that pre-existing cross-reactive memory T cells took part in the SARS-CoV-2 response. Whether the second-wave clones peaking on day 37 were SARS-CoV-2 specific was not confirmed. Clones that contracted from day 15 to 85 showed balanced CD4/CD8 phenotypes, whereas a second wave of clones that expanded from day 15 to 37 leaned towards CD4+.

Sample: PBMCs or a T cell subset sorted from them (not recorded which). The sequence was obtained from a young man who had mild COVID-19 (a few samples of this study predate the infection). The sample titles of this study are shuffled in the database, so cell type and time point are left out; the donor was told from shared clones. The rearrangement joined TRBV20-1 to TRBJ1-4; 8 of the junction bases match TRBD1. In nucleotides, the sequence is TGCAGTGCAAGACAGGGGAGGAATGAAAAACTGTTTTTT. This is translated as CSARQGRNEKLFF.